This T cell receptor beta chain was sequenced for a study of regulatory T cells in long-lasting Graves disease. Study outcomes and limitations: Persistent cases favored TRBV28, TRBJ1-2 and TRBJ2-5.

Time point defined: newly diagnosed GD, antithyroid drugs for less than 3 months. The TCR library was made from RNA that had been extracted from PBMCs in TRIzol. The authors diagnosed Graves' disease using American Thyroid Association guidelines. For TCR beta, libraries came from iRepertoire HTBI primers and Arm-PCR of CDR3 regions. TCRdb re-analysed the multiplex PCR reads in MiXCR, keeping a single row per CDR3 protein. The sample records around 500,000 distinct CDR3 sequences, about 16% being singletons. Concerning this clonotype itself: Its target is not known. This sequence may be a read error, since a much larger clone differs from it by one base. The CDR3 ends on some other residue instead of the conserved phenylalanine or tryptophan, so this is likely a read error.

Germline values: CDR1 KGHSH, CDR2 LQKENI. V shed 2 bases and J shed 7 bases, with 18 bases lying between them. The CDR3 loop spans 16 amino acids. This sample also appeared in a second study, on T cells in Graves' hyperthyroidism and ophthalmopathy. That paper states: Using the HTBI primer set, a first-round RT-PCR was run on the TCR CDR3. Most expanded thyroid clonotypes above 0.001 recurred in blood.

The sample here was peripheral blood mononuclear cells (PBMCs), taken at new diagnosis, from a patient treated with antithyroid drugs. This clonotype originated in a middle-aged woman with Graves disease. The chain carries TRBV18 and TRBJ1-5, with D uncertain. DNA for the CDR3: TGTGCCAGCTCACCAACATTTGATGGGGAGGGCCAGCCCCAGCATTCT. The encoded protein is CASSPTFDGEGQPQHS.